The 15 T cell receptor beta chains in this list originate from one sample, sequenced in a study of OX40 agonist ivuxolimab in advanced cancers. Sequenced by immunoSEQ multiplex PCR; TCRdb stores in-frame clones only, minus some. The sample consists of 60,000 to 100,000 clones, around 86% of them appearing once. Material: CD4+ or CD8+ T cells sorted from blood, obtained in a trial of the OX40 agonist ivuxolimab. Receptors originate from an adult with an advanced solid tumor such as melanoma, head and neck, liver or kidney cancer.

The CDR3 here is CASSELQGGNYGYTF. CDR3 in DNA: TGTGCCAGCAGTGAATTACAGGGGGGGAACTATGGCTACACCTTC. The V gene is TRBV6-1, the J gene TRBJ1-2, with TRBD1 identical over 8 bases. The CDR3 has 15 amino acids. V was clipped by 2 bases and J by 2 bases; unmatched bases: 4. The germline gives CDR1 MNHNS, CDR2 SASEGT.

This clone appeared a single time. This chain uses TRBV7-9 with TRBJ2-2; the D gene is possibly TRBD1 (5 bases). CDR1 is SEHNR and CDR2 is FQNEAQ in the germline V gene (reference sequence). This CDR3 is built from 15 residues. V was clipped by 0 bases and J by 3 bases, with 8 bases between them. The CDR3 protein is CASSLALGDTGELFF. Written as DNA, the CDR3 is TGTGCCAGCAGCTTAGCGTTAGGGGACACCGGGGAGCTGTTTTTT.

The chain is built from TRBV5-1 and TRBJ1-3; 10 nucleotides line up with TRBD1. Germline trimming cut 4 bases from V and 4 bases from J; bases unmatched to any gene: 5. From germline, CDR1 is SGHRS and CDR2 YFSETQ. This CDR3 is built from 15 residues. CDR3 coding DNA: TGCGCCAGCAGCCTGACAGGGGGCGGAGGAAACACCATATATTTT. Translating it yields CASSLTGGGGNTIYF. The full variable domain, in which reference TRBV5-1 and TRBJ1-3 provide the parts outside the CDR3, is KAGVTQTPRYLIKTRGQQVTLSCSPISGHRSVSWYQQTPGQGLQFLFEYFSETQRNKGNFPGRFSGRQFSNSRSEMNVSTLELGDSALYLCASSLTGGGGNTIYFGEGSWLTVV.

The gene calls are TRBV5-1 and TRBJ2-1; D uncertain. Trimming shortened V by 4 bases and J by 2 bases, and 7 bases separated the two germline ends. Germline V gene lookup returns CDR1 SGHRS and CDR2 YFSETQ. There are 13 residues in the CDR3. CDR3 loop: CASSPATYNEQFF. The CDR3 bases are TGCGCCAGCAGCCCTGCCACCTACAATGAGCAGTTCTTC.

The count of this clone is one. The rearrangement links TRBV10-3 to TRBJ2-5; D is unresolved. Germline CDR1 ENHRY, CDR2 SYGVKD. The V and J ends lost 2 bases and 5 bases respectively, with 9 bases between them. The CDR3 loop spans 13 amino acids. CDR3 in DNA: TGTGCCATCAGTGAGGACTTGGGCGAGACCCAGTACTTC. Encoded protein: CAISEDLGETQYF.

The J gene is TRBJ1-2, the V gene TRBV28; D is uncertain. CDR1 is MDHEN, CDR2 SYDVKM, per germline. V lost 4 bases, J lost 2 bases, and 8 bases lay in between. CDR3 length: 13 residues. The chain's CDR3 is CASSSGMNYGYTF. CDR3 bases: TGTGCCAGCAGTTCAGGTATGAACTATGGCTACACCTTC.

As concerns this clone: Other DNA variants within this sample encode the same CDR3. The CDR3 nucleotides read TGTGCCAGCAGCTTAGTGGGGGGAGGGGGGGATAGCAATCAGCCCCAGCATTTT. It specifies CASSLVGGGGDSNQPQHF. This sequence joins TRBV7-8 and TRBJ1-5, with D possibly TRBD1 on 6 matching bases. The V gene lost 1 base and the J gene lost 0 bases, with 16 bases spanning the gap. This CDR3 has 18 amino acids. CDR1 SGHVS and CDR2 FQNEAQ come from the germline V gene.

The chain employs TRBV5-1 and TRBJ2-3; possibly TRBD2 for D (6 bases). The length of the CDR3 is 15 residues. The V and J ends lost 4 bases and 1 base respectively, with 13 bases between them. Germline V gene data show CDR1 as SGHRS and CDR2 as YFSETQ. CDR3 region: CASSPGSFGTDTQYF. The CDR3 region has the DNA TGCGCCAGCAGCCCCGGGAGTTTCGGCACAGATACGCAGTATTTT.

The chain uses TRBV5-1 and TRBJ2-3; tentative D call: TRBD1 (6 bases). V lost 4 bases and J lost 4, with 16 bases in between. The CDR3 has 15 residues. In germline, CDR1 is SGHRS, CDR2 YFSETQ. CDR3 residues: CASSQRVQGSDTQYF. In nucleotides, the CDR3 is TGCGCCAGCAGCCAAAGGGTACAGGGTTCAGATACGCAGTATTTT.

CDR3 sequence reads: CASSFQMNTEAFF. DNA of the CDR3: TGTGCCAGCAGCTTCCAAATGAACACTGAAGCTTTCTTT. The J gene is TRBJ1-1, the V gene TRBV7-2, with D hard to call. Deletions cut 3 bases from V and 0 bases from J, with 5 bases between. The CDR3 loop spans 13 amino acids. The germline gives CDR1 SGHTA, CDR2 FQGNSA.

This chain connects TRBV4-2 to TRBJ2-7; 10 nucleotides align to TRBD2. In germline, CDR1 is LGHNA, CDR2 YNFKEQ. V shed 3 bases, J shed 3 bases, and the junction held 8 bases outside the gene matches. This CDR3 region has 16 residues. In DNA, the CDR3 is TGTGCCAGCAGCCAGCAGCCGGGACTAGCGATCTACGAGCAGTACTTC. Protein: CASSQQPGLAIYEQYF.

CDR3 in amino acids: CASSTADRSNQPQHF. CDR3 DNA: TGTGCCAGCAGTACCGCGGACAGGAGCAATCAGCCCCAGCATTTT. V is TRBV27 and J is TRBJ1-5; 7 positions match TRBD1. Germline V gene lookup returns CDR1 MNHEY and CDR2 SMNVEV (reference sequence). V gave up 5 bases and J gave up 1 base; unmatched junction bases: 5. The CDR3 consists of 15 residues.

This chain connects TRBV28 to TRBJ1-3; no clear D gene. Trimming left V 3 bases short and J 4 bases short, with 13 bases between. This CDR3 spans 15 amino acids. CDR1 MDHEN and CDR2 SYDVKM come from the germline V gene. CDR3 residues: CASSFFRGGGNTIYF. CDR3 coding DNA: TGTGCCAGCAGTTTTTTTCGGGGAGGAGGAAACACCATATATTTT.

The rearrangement joins TRBV4-2 to TRBJ1-1; 7 bases are shared with TRBD1. V shed 3 bases, J shed 1 base, and the junction held 5 bases outside the gene matches. The germline V gene has CDR1 LGHNA and CDR2 YNFKEQ. This CDR3 is 15 amino acids long. Written as DNA, the CDR3 is TGTGCCAGCAGCCACAGTAGGGACAGGAACACTGAAGCTTTCTTT. The encoded protein is CASSHSRDRNTEAFF.

This clone was detected only once. The rearrangement links TRBV18 to TRBJ2-1; 7 nucleotides match TRBD2. The germline gives CDR1 KGHSH, CDR2 LQKENI. The V and J ends lost 1 base and 9 bases, in that order; junction bases with no gene match: 0. The CDR3 is made up of 12 amino acids. The CDR3 region has the DNA TGTGCCAGCTCACCACGGGAGGGTGAGCAGTTCTTC. This codes for CASSPREGEQFF. Based on the CDR3 plus reference TRBV18 and TRBJ2-1, the full variable domain is NAGVMQNPRHLVRRRGQEARLRCSPMKGHSHVYWYRQLPEEGLKFMVYLQKENIIDESGMPKERFSAEFPKEGPSILRIQQVVRGDSAAYFCASSPREGEQFFGPGTRLTVL.